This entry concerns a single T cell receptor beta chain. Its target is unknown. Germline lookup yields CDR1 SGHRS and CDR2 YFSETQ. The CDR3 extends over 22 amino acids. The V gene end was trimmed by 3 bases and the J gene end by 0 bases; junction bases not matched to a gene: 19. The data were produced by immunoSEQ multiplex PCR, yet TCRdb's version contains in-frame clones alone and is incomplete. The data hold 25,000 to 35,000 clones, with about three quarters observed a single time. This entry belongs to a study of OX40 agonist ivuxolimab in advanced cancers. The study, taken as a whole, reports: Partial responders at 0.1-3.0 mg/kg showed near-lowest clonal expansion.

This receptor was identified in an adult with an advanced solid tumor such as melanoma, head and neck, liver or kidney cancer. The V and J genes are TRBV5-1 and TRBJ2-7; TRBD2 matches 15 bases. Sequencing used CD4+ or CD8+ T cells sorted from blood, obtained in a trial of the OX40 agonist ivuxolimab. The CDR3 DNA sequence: TGCGCCAGCAGCTCCCTCATCGTACAGGGACTAGCGGGGGGAGCCCCCTCCTACGAGCAGTACTTC. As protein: CASSSLIVQGLAGGAPSYEQYF. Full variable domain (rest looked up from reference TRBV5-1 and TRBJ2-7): KAGVTQTPRYLIKTRGQQVTLSCSPISGHRSVSWYQQTPGQGLQFLFEYFSETQRNKGNFPGRFSGRQFSNSRSEMNVSTLELGDSALYLCASSSLIVQGLAGGAPSYEQYFGPGTRLTVT.